The entry that follows covers one TCR beta chain sequence. The antigen is unknown. Vbeta (60) and Jbeta (13) primers were used in the PCR. The data were produced by immunoSEQ multiplex PCR, yet TCRdb's version contains in-frame clones alone and is incomplete. The repertoire holds 250,000 to 350,000 clones, about nine tenths seen once, with 3% to 4% in the top ten. The data are from a study of cytomegalovirus exposure and HLA in healthy donors. Study outcomes and limitations: Per a later analysis, 15,000 to 20,000 TCR beta sequences showed association with HLA alleles at 0.05 false discovery rate.

In germline, CDR1 is SQVTM, CDR2 ANQGSEA. The CDR3 consists of 19 residues. V shed 4 bases and J shed 3 bases, with 30 bases lying between them. The sequence came from a man aged 40-55 years in good health and CMV-seropositive. V and J are TRBV29-1 and TRBJ1-1; no definite D call. The sample comprised PBMCs. The CDR3 is CSVGKTGRESSDWDTEAFF. The DNA of the CDR3 is TGCAGCGTTGGGAAAACCGGGAGGGAATCTTCCGACTGGGACACTGAAGCTTTCTTT.